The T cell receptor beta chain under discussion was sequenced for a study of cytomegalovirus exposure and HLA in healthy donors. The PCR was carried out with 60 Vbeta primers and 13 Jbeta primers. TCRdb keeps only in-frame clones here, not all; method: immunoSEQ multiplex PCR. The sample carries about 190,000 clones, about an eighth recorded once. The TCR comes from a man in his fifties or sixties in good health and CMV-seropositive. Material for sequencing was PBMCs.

The CDR3 DNA is TGTGCCAGCAGTTTATACTTGGTGGGCTACACCTTC. It translates to CASSLYLVGYTF. V usage is TRBV28 and J usage is TRBJ1-2, with D unclear. The V gene's germline CDR1 is MDHEN and CDR2 SYDVKM. Trimming shortened V by 1 base and J by 8 bases, and 8 bases separated the two germline ends. This CDR3 has 12 amino acids.